The present TCR beta chain was sequenced within a study of CD8 T cells in cerebrospinal fluid in Alzheimer's disease. About the research overall: CSF T cell clonal expansion was assessed by plate-based nested PCR and droplet-based sequencing. Study observations and caveats: Versus healthy subjects, Alzheimer's patients more often had clones of at least 3%.

This clonotype ranks as large in terms of frequency. The antigen remains unidentified. Reprocessing the 10x single-cell sequencing reads, TCRdb reports a single entry for every CDR3 protein and omits DNA. Recorded for this sample: about 1,500 distinct CDR3 sequences. All participants were free of acute infectious disease and in good physical condition. This sequence was found in a human donor in good health. Sequenced material: cerebrospinal fluid.

The CDR3 protein is CASSPRGGGVSYNEQFF. The chain uses TRBV7-2 and TRBJ2-1; TCRdb lists TRBD1, though no DNA is available to test this call. Germline V gives CDR1 SGHTA, CDR2 FQGNSA. The CDR3 spans 17 residues.